The 19 T cell receptor beta chains presented below share a single source sample, sequenced in a study of identical twins. Each CDR3 protein is one row after TCRdb ran MiXCR on the 5' RACE reads. This sample yields about 200,000 distinct CDR3 sequences, of which 6% to 7% are seen a single time; 13% to 15% belongs to the top ten. Separately, the same data were catalogued under a study of T cells expressing NK-cell markers.

Sequencing was carried out using CD8+ T cells sorted from blood. These receptors all stem from a young woman in good health.

The V gene is TRBV9, the J gene TRBJ2-7; D is uncertain. V dropped 3 bases and J dropped 5 bases, with 15 bases sitting between them. The germline gives CDR1 SGDLS, CDR2 YYNGEE. The CDR3 spans 14 residues. The CDR3 is CASSAEQLPDEQYF. CDR3 coding DNA: TGTGCCAGCAGCGCTGAACAACTACCAGACGAGCAGTACTTC.

This clonotype was observed a few times. The chain couples TRBV7-7 to TRBJ2-5, with no clear D. The germline V gene encodes CDR1 SSHAT and CDR2 FNYEAQ (reference sequence). The CDR3 length is 13 residues. Trimming cost V 1 base and J 4 bases, with 7 bases left between them. The CDR3 DNA reads as TGTGCCAGCAGCTTAGGGCCCTTAGAGACCCAGTACTTC. The encoded protein is CASSLGPLETQYF.

This clonotype was recorded at least ten times. This chain connects TRBV10-2 to TRBJ2-7; D might be TRBD1 (6 bases). This CDR3 has 14 amino acids. Germline values: CDR1 WSHSY, CDR2 SAAADI. V lost 3 bases, J lost 6 bases, and 15 bases lay in between. CDR3 in DNA: TGCGCCAGCAGTGAAGGGGGATCTTGGTCCGAGCAGTACTTC. Protein: CASSEGGSWSEQYF.

In this sample, this clonotype turned up a few times. The rearrangement joins TRBV7-9 to TRBJ1-4, with TRBD1 as a possible D gene (5 bases). Trimming removed 3 bases at V and 0 bases at J, with 11 bases between. Germline assignment: CDR1 SEHNR and CDR2 FQNEAQ (reference sequence). The CDR3 extends over 16 amino acids. The CDR3 sequence is CASSFGALATNEKLFF. The CDR3 coding sequence is TGTGCCAGCAGCTTCGGGGCCCTTGCAACTAATGAAAAACTGTTTTTT.

This clonotype has a count of ten or more. This rearrangement joins TRBV6-5 to TRBJ2-5; perhaps TRBD1 as D (6 bases). Germline V gene data show CDR1 as MNHEY and CDR2 as SVGAGI. The CDR3 runs to 14 residues. Trimming left V 4 bases short and J 5 bases short, with 14 bases between. DNA of the CDR3: TGTGCCAGCAGTTTGGGACAAACCCGGGAGACCCAGTACTTC. Translated, it gives CASSLGQTRETQYF.

This clonotype has just a few counts. The chain uses TRBV3-1 and TRBJ2-4; the match to TRBD1 covers 10 bases. Germline CDR1 reads LGHDT; CDR2 reads YNNKEL (reference sequence). The ends lost 4 bases at V and 8 bases at J; junction bases unmatched: 2. The CDR3 has 13 amino acids. CDR3 amino acids: CASSLGQGDIQYF. The CDR3 region has the DNA TGTGCCAGCAGCCTTGGACAGGGGGACATTCAGTACTTC.

This clonotype has ten or more counts. The V call is TRBV4-2, the J call TRBJ2-6; 12 nucleotides agree with TRBD2. Germline CDR1 reads LGHNA; CDR2 reads YNFKEQ. V shed 1 base and J 0 bases; nucleotides not matched to a gene: 1. The CDR3 runs 18 residues. CDR3 sequence (DNA): TGTGCCAGCAGCCAAGCTAGCGGGGGGGCCTCTGGGGCCAACGTCCTGACTTTC. It translates to CASSQASGGASGANVLTF.

This clonotype has a handful of counts. The V gene is TRBV7-3, the J gene TRBJ2-7; D tentatively reads TRBD1 or TRBD2 (6 bases each). This CDR3 is 15 amino acids long. The V and J ends lost 3 bases and 5 bases respectively, with 17 bases between them. Germline CDR1 SGHTA, CDR2 FQGTGA. This CDR3 reads CASSFMPGDKNEQYF. CDR3 in DNA: TGTGCCAGCAGCTTTATGCCGGGGGACAAGAACGAGCAGTACTTC.

The chain has TRBV5-5 and TRBJ2-7; the D gene is possibly TRBD2 (6 bases). The CDR3 extends over 15 amino acids. Germline assignment: CDR1 SGHKS and CDR2 YYEKEE (reference sequence). Trimming stripped 3 bases from V and 2 bases from J, with 15 bases between. This CDR3 is CASSSHGGATYEQYF. CDR3 bases: TGTGCCAGCAGCTCCCACGGCGGGGCAACCTACGAGCAGTACTTC.

This chain joins TRBV2 and TRBJ2-7; D call uncertain. From germline, CDR1 is SNHLY and CDR2 FYNNEI. The CDR3 is 14 residues long. Trimming shortened V by 4 bases and J by 4 bases, and 14 bases separated the two germline ends. This CDR3 is CASSGPTNPYEQYF. The CDR3 DNA reads as TGTGCCAGCAGTGGCCCCACTAACCCATACGAGCAGTACTTC.

This clonotype was observed a few times. The chain is built from TRBV29-1 and TRBJ1-1; D gene unclear. This CDR3 region has 13 residues. Trimming left V 2 bases short and J 7 bases short, with 14 bases between. Germline-derived CDR1 and CDR2 are SQVTM and ANQGSEA. The CDR3 DNA follows: TGCAGCGTTGAAATAGGACGTAAGCTTGAAGCTTTCTTT. Translated, it gives CSVEIGRKLEAFF. Full variable domain (outside the CDR3, taken from reference TRBV29-1 and TRBJ1-1): SAVISQKPSRDICQRGTSLTIQCQVDSQVTMMFWYRQQPGQSLTLIATANQGSEATYESGFVIDKFPISRPNLTFSTLTVSNMSPEDSSIYLCSVEIGRKLEAFFGQGTRLTVV.

The J gene is TRBJ2-1, the V gene TRBV7-6, with TRBD2 matching 12 bases. CDR1 and CDR2 from the germline V gene are SGHVS and FNYEAQ. This CDR3 contains 19 residues. Losses at the gene ends were 4 bases for V and 0 bases for J; bases not matched to a gene: 10. For the CDR3, the DNA is TGTGCCAGCAGCTACCCCCTAGCGGGGGGGCCTAGCTCCTACAATGAGCAGTTCTTC. Protein: CASSYPLAGGPSSYNEQFF.

This clonotype came up many times. This chain links TRBV20-1 with TRBJ2-1; D could derive from TRBD1 or TRBD2 (5 bases each). Germline V gene sequence: CDR1 DFQATT, CDR2 SNEGSKA (reference sequence). V was trimmed by 6 bases and J by 2 bases, leaving 17 bases between them. The CDR3 runs 15 residues. CDR3 sequence: CSATGQSLAYNEQFF. DNA for the CDR3: TGCAGTGCAACAGGCCAATCACTAGCCTACAATGAGCAGTTCTTC.

In this sample, this clonotype turned up a few times. The CDR3 nucleotides read TGTGCCAGCAGGGGAAGAAGAGGAGAGACCCAGTACTTC. Translated, it gives CASRGRRGETQYF. The chain recombines TRBV14 with TRBJ2-5; D ambiguous. The CDR3 sequence is 13 residues long. The germline V gene has CDR1 SGHDN and CDR2 FVKESK. The V and J ends lost 6 bases and 4 bases respectively, with 12 bases between them. Full variable domain (missing parts from reference TRBV14 and TRBJ2-5): EAGVTQFPSHSVIEKGQTVTLRCDPISGHDNLYWYRRVMGKEIKFLLHFVKESKQDESGMPNNRFLAERTGGTYSTLKVQPAELEDSGVYFCASRGRRGETQYFGPGTRLLVL.

This clonotype turned up a few times. V and J are TRBV7-9 and TRBJ2-6, with D possibly being TRBD1 (6 bases). The V end was cut by 4 bases, the J end by 2 bases, with 9 bases between. The CDR3 extends over 15 amino acids. Germline CDR1 is SEHNR and CDR2 is FQNEAQ (reference sequence). As DNA, the CDR3 is TGTGCCAGCAGCTCTACAGGGACTGGGGCCAACGTCCTGACTTTC. It is translated as CASSSTGTGANVLTF.

This chain connects TRBV12-3 or TRBV12-4 to TRBJ1-2, with D unclear. The CDR3 is made up of 15 amino acids. V gave up 0 bases and J gave up 4 bases, with 12 bases separating them. CDR3 sequence (DNA): TGTGCCAGCAGTTTAGCCGTATCCAGTTCCTATGGCTACACCTTC. This codes for CASSLAVSSSYGYTF.

The sample holds a few counts of this clonotype. The gene calls are TRBV19 and TRBJ2-1; D is possibly TRBD2 (5 bases). Trimming left V 5 bases short and J 10 bases short, with 18 bases between. Germline loops: CDR1 LNHDA, CDR2 SQIVND (reference sequence). The CDR3 is 14 amino acids. DNA for the CDR3: TGTGCCAGTAGTCGGACTCCCCTAGCATCGGAGCAGTTCTTC. Its protein product is CASSRTPLASEQFF. Combining the CDR3 with reference TRBV19 and TRBJ2-1 gives the whole variable domain DGGITQSPKYLFRKEGQNVTLSCEQNLNHDAMYWYRQDPGQGLRLIYYSQIVNDFQKGDIAEGYSVSREKKESFPLTVTSAQKNPTAFYLCASSRTPLASEQFFGPGTRLTVL.

This clonotype was counted many times. The chain couples TRBV7-9 to TRBJ2-7, with TRBD1 as a possible D gene (5 bases). V shed 5 bases and J shed 3 bases, with 11 bases lying between them. There are 13 residues in the CDR3. Germline CDR1 and CDR2: SEHNR and FQNEAQ (reference sequence). The CDR3 DNA reads as TGTGCCAGCAGCACGGACACCTACTACGAGCAGTACTTC. It encodes CASSTDTYYEQYF.

The table lists this clonotype with a few counts. The chain recombines TRBV12-3 or TRBV12-4 with TRBJ2-1; D is possibly TRBD1 or TRBD2 (5 bases each). Between the trimmed V and J ends, which lost 3 bases and 3 bases, there was a span of 12 bases. The CDR3 loop spans 15 amino acids. The CDR3 bases are TGTGCCAGCAGTTTTTTGGGGGTTGACTACAATGAGCAGTTCTTC. Amino acid sequence: CASSFLGVDYNEQFF.